This T cell receptor beta chain was found in a study of beta chain features in type 1 diabetes. At the level of the study: Sorted cells numbering some 110 million were examined across all samples. Study outcomes and limitations: Patients with type 1 diabetes showed fewer VDJ junction insertions and more deletions. TCRB CDR3 length was moderately but significantly reduced in all four CD4+ subsets of Type 1 diabetes patients.

This clone was observed a few times. Its antigen is not identified. CDR1 SGDLS and CDR2 YYNGEE come from the germline V gene. With 2 bases removed from V and 1 base from J, the gap between germline ends came to 9 bases. There are 14 residues in the CDR3. TCRB transcripts that were expressed got sequenced, as all of the isolated RNA had been reverse transcribed. Repertoires were generated with immunoSEQ multiplex PCR, while TCRdb's copy carries only in-frame clones and drops some. Of approximately 150,000 clones listed, 10% to 15% were seen once; the top ten hold approximately 1.3%. This chain joins TRBV9 and TRBJ2-5, with D possibly TRBD2 on 6 matching bases. Material: central memory CD4+ T cells from blood. The sequence came from a man aged 18 to 29 with type 1 diabetes. CDR3 sequence: CASSVTGLQETQYF. CDR3 DNA: TGTGCCAGCAGCGTTACGGGACTCCAAGAGACCCAGTACTTC.